This T cell receptor (beta chain) was profiled in a study of blood T cells in healthy people across ages. The use of a sample-barcoded 5' primer and a J-beta primer mix characterized a second PCR of about 7 to 12 cycles. TCRdb processed the 5' RACE reads anew with MiXCR; each CDR3 protein has one entry. This table holds around 700,000 distinct CDR3 sequences, roughly 25% found once. The sample was also linked to a second study, of T cells of mothers and their children. From that paper: For each mother, over 10 million TCR beta CDR3 reads were obtained, and for each child, 2.5 million to 3 million.

The sequence was collected from a boy younger than 18 in good health. Sequencing was carried out using blood.

The CDR3 DNA follows: TGTGCCAGCAGCCAGCGGGGACAGTTCTCCCAAGACTGGACTAATGAAAAACTGTTTTTT. The encoded protein is CASSQRGQFSQDWTNEKLFF. V gene TRBV11-2 combines with J gene TRBJ1-4; TRBD1 matches at 7 bases. The junction had 20 bases not matched to a gene; V was cut back by 5 bases and J by 2 bases. CDR3 length equals 20 residues. Per germline, CDR1 SGHAT and CDR2 FQNNGV.